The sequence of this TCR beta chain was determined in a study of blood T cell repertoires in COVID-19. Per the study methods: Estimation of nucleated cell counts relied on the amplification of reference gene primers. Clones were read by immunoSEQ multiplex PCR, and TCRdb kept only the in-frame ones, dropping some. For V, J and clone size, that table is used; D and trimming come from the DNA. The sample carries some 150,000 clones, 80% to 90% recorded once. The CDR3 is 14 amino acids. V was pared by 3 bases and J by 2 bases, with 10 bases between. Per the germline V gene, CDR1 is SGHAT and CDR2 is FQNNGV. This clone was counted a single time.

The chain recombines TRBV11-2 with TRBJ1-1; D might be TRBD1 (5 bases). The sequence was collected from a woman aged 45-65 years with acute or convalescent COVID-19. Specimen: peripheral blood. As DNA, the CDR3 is TGTGCCAGCAGCTTGTCCAGGGCTAACACTGAAGCTTTCTTT. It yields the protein CASSLSRANTEAFF.